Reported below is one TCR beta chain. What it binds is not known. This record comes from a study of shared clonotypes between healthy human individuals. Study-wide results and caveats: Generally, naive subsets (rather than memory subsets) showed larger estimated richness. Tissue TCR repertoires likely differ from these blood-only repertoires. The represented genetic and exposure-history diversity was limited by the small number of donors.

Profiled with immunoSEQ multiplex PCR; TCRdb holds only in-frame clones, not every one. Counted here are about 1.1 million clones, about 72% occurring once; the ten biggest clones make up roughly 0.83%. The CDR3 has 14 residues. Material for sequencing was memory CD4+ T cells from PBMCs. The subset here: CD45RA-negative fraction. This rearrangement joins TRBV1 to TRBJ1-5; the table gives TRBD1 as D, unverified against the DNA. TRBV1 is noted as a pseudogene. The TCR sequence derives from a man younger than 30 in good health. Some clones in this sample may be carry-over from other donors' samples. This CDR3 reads CTSRQTGMHQPQHF. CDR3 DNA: TGCACCAGCAGACAAACAGGGATGCATCAGCCCCAGCATTTT.